Listed below are T cell receptor beta chains from one sample, sequenced in a study of blood T cell repertoires in COVID-19. Sequenced by immunoSEQ multiplex PCR; TCRdb stores in-frame clones only, minus some. The sample records 190,000 or so clones, about 81% being singletons. Sequencing was performed on peripheral blood. The receptors stem from a woman of 80 years or more with COVID-19, enrolled during active disease. The CDR3 runs from the conserved cysteine through the conserved F or W. Each record gives: CDR3 length, clone size, J gene, V gene, D gene, CDR3 protein, CDR3 DNA. The D gene is left open where the match is weak. A clone size is listed for some rows: how often the clone was seen (once, few, many), or a class if it is expanded.

15 - TRBJ1-1 TRBV18 TRBD1 CASSPGQGYETEAFF TGTGCCAGCTCACCAGGACAGGGGTATGAGACTGAAGCTTTCTTT
16 - TRBJ2-3 TRBV5-6 - CASSLARDRRTDTQYF TGTGCCAGCAGCTTGGCTCGCGACAGGCGGACAGATACGCAGTATTTT
15 - TRBJ2-2 TRBV19 - CASSIGTLFTGELFF TGTGCCAGTAGTATAGGGACACTATTCACCGGGGAGCTGTTTTTT
16 - TRBJ2-2 TRBV5-1 TRBD1 CASSPRQGANTGELFF TGCGCCAGCAGCCCACGACAGGGCGCGAACACCGGGGAGCTGTTTTTT
14 - TRBJ2-5 TRBV5-6 TRBD1 CASSIQGQQETQYF TGTGCCAGCTCCATCCAGGGACAGCAAGAGACCCAGTACTTC
14 - TRBJ2-7 TRBV11-2 - CASSLRGEGYEQYF TGTGCCAGCAGCTTAAGGGGGGAGGGCTACGAGCAGTACTTC
15 - TRBJ2-3 TRBV20-1 TRBD1 CSASKGTGGTDTQYF TGCAGTGCTAGTAAAGGGACAGGGGGCACAGATACGCAGTATTTT
16 - TRBJ2-1 TRBV5-6 TRBD2 CASSLGPLAALDEQFF TGTGCCAGCAGCTTGGGGCCACTAGCGGCCCTCGATGAGCAGTTCTTC
18 once TRBJ2-3 TRBV5-1 TRBD1 CASSLVGQGGTSTDTQYF TGCGCCAGCAGCTTGGTCGGACAGGGGGGTACTAGCACAGATACGCAGTATTTT
10 - TRBJ2-5 TRBV2 - CASSEQAQYF TGTGCCAGCAGTGAACAGGCCCAGTACTTC
14 - TRBJ1-6 TRBV4-3 - CASSRDRWGSPLHF TGCGCCAGCAGCCGCGACAGGTGGGGTTCACCCCTCCACTTT
16 - TRBJ2-7 TRBV2 TRBD2 CASTPGLAGGSNEQYF TGTGCCAGCACCCCGGGACTAGCGGGAGGTTCCAACGAGCAGTACTTC
18 - TRBJ2-3 TRBV9 TRBD2 CASSFTYGTSGSADTQYF TGTGCCAGCAGCTTTACTTACGGGACTAGCGGGAGTGCAGATACGCAGTATTTT
13 few TRBJ1-6 TRBV27 - CASASSYNSPLHF TGTGCCAGCGCGAGCTCCTATAATTCACCCCTCCACTTT
19 - TRBJ2-3 TRBV2 TRBD2 CASSPRSGTSGGTTDTQYF TGTGCCAGCAGTCCCCGGTCGGGAACTAGCGGGGGCACCACAGATACGCAGTATTTT
16 - TRBJ1-6 TRBV9 TRBD1 CASSVSGQGNNSPLHF TGTGCCAGCAGCGTCTCAGGACAGGGGAATAATTCACCCCTCCACTTT
13 - TRBJ2-3 TRBV4-3 - CASSQEVEDTQYF TGCGCCAGCAGCCAAGAGGTAGAAGATACGCAGTATTTT
20 - TRBJ2-6 TRBV4-2 TRBD1 CASSQYSVRDSLSGANVLTF TGTGCCAGCAGCCAATATTCAGTCCGGGACAGCCTCTCTGGGGCCAACGTCCTGACTTTC
12 - TRBJ2-1 TRBV2 - CASSEMGDEQFF TGTGCCAGCAGTGAAATGGGCGATGAGCAGTTCTTC
18 - TRBJ2-3 TRBV4-2 TRBD1 CASSQDKLGTASTDTQYF TGTGCCAGCAGCCAAGATAAGCTGGGGACAGCAAGCACAGATACGCAGTATTTT
16 - TRBJ2-7 TRBV9 TRBD2 CASSVEGSGSTHEQYF TGTGCCAGCAGCGTAGAGGGTAGCGGGAGTACCCACGAGCAGTACTTC
15 - TRBJ2-7 TRBV28 - CASNILPGLSYEQYF TGTGCCAGCAATATTCTCCCGGGACTCTCCTACGAGCAGTACTTC
12 - TRBJ2-7 TRBV5-5 - CASSIHRYEQYF TGTGCCAGCAGCATCCACAGATACGAGCAGTACTTC
17 once TRBJ1-1 TRBV28 - CASSLRVAGLGDTEAFF TGTGCCAGCAGTCTTAGGGTTGCCGGGCTCGGGGACACTGAAGCTTTCTTT
11 - TRBJ1-2 TRBV6-2/TRBV6-3 - CASRQAYGYTF TGTGCCAGCCGCCAAGCCTATGGCTACACCTTC
17 - TRBJ1-2 TRBV4-3 TRBD1 CASSQAGTGGSSYGYTF TGCGCCAGCAGCCAAGCTGGGACAGGGGGGTCTTCCTATGGCTACACCTTC
9 - TRBJ2-3 TRBV24-1 TRBD1 CATSGHRGF TGTGCCACCAGTGGCCACAGGGGGTTT
17 - TRBJ2-6 TRBV18 - CASSTISGSEGANVLTF TGTGCCAGCTCAACGATAAGCGGGTCGGAAGGGGCCAACGTCCTGACTTTC
15 - TRBJ1-5 TRBV2 TRBD1 CASGGTGGFNQPQHF TGTGCCAGCGGAGGGACAGGGGGCTTCAATCAGCCCCAGCATTTT
15 once TRBJ2-1 TRBV5-1 TRBD2 CASSLAAGVYNEQFF TGCGCCAGCAGCTTGGCGGCGGGAGTGTACAATGAGCAGTTCTTC
16 - TRBJ2-1 TRBV7-9 TRBD2 CASSLQTGTRVGEQFF TGTGCCAGCAGCCTACAAACCGGGACTAGGGTCGGTGAGCAGTTCTTC
17 many TRBJ2-7 TRBV6-2/TRBV6-3 - CASSFRLVGGLYVEQYF TGTGCCAGCAGTTTCCGACTAGTGGGCGGCCTTTATGTTGAGCAGTACTTC
15 few TRBJ2-7 TRBV9 TRBD2 CASSVGSGGGYEQYF TGTGCCAGCAGCGTAGGGTCGGGCGGGGGATACGAGCAGTACTTC
13 - TRBJ1-1 TRBV15 - CATSRDRSIQAFF TGTGCCACCAGCAGAGATAGAAGTATCCAAGCTTTCTTT
13 - TRBJ2-7 TRBV12-3/TRBV12-4 - CASSHTNQNEQYF TGTGCCAGCAGCCATACCAACCAGAACGAGCAGTACTTC
15 few TRBJ2-6 TRBV5-4 - CASSFGQWGANVLTF TGTGCCAGCAGCTTCGGACAGTGGGGGGCCAACGTCCTGACTTTC
16 - TRBJ1-6 TRBV6-1 - CASSEAGGRYNSPLHF TGTGCCAGCAGTGAAGCCGGGGGGCGGTATAATTCACCCCTCCACTTT
15 - TRBJ2-5 TRBV6-5 TRBD1 CASRAGTGGRETQYF TGTGCCAGCAGGGCTGGGACAGGCGGGCGGGAGACCCAGTACTTC
16 - TRBJ2-2 TRBV5-1 TRBD2 CASSLSSGRAAGELFF TGCGCCAGCAGCTTATCAAGCGGGAGGGCCGCCGGGGAGCTGTTTTTT
14 few TRBJ2-5 TRBV27 TRBD2 CASSPGLAEETQYF TGTGCCAGCAGTCCGGGACTAGCGGAAGAGACCCAGTACTTC
13 once TRBJ2-5 TRBV10-3 - CAISRTIQETQYF TGTGCCATCAGTCGGACTATCCAAGAGACCCAGTACTTC
16 - TRBJ2-2 TRBV3-1/TRBV3-2 - CASSQDDGGNTGELFF TGTGCCAGCAGCCAAGATGACGGGGGGAACACCGGGGAGCTGTTTTTT
16 - TRBJ2-3 TRBV7-9 TRBD2 CASSLTAGVGTDTQYF TGTGCCAGCAGCTTAACGGCGGGGGTGGGCACAGATACGCAGTATTTT
15 - TRBJ1-5 TRBV6-2/TRBV6-3 TRBD1 CASRPRTGWGQPQHF TGTGCCAGCAGACCTCGGACAGGGTGGGGTCAGCCCCAGCATTTT
13 - TRBJ2-3 TRBV3-1/TRBV3-2 - CASSRQGTDTQYF TGTGCCAGCAGCCGTCAGGGGACAGATACGCAGTATTTT
14 few TRBJ2-2 TRBV3-1/TRBV3-2 - CASSQARNTGELFF TGTGCCAGCAGCCAAGCCAGGAACACCGGGGAGCTGTTTTTT
14 - TRBJ2-3 TRBV7-2 TRBD2 CASSLGAGVDTQYF TGTGCCAGCAGCTTAGGAGCGGGGGTCGATACGCAGTATTTT
17 - TRBJ1-5 TRBV7-9 - CASSLGPRGAINQPQHF TGTGCCAGCAGCTTGGGGCCCAGGGGCGCCATCAATCAGCCCCAGCATTTT
12 - TRBJ2-2 TRBV9 - CASSPFPGELFF TGTGCCAGCAGCCCCTTTCCCGGGGAGCTGTTTTTT
14 - TRBJ2-2 TRBV2 TRBD2 CASGRLAGAGELFF TGTGCCAGCGGAAGACTAGCGGGGGCCGGGGAGCTGTTTTTT
18 - TRBJ2-3 TRBV18 TRBD2 CASSPPGLAGGSADTQYF TGTGCCAGCTCACCACCGGGACTAGCGGGGGGGAGCGCAGATACGCAGTATTTT
14 once TRBJ1-1 TRBV28 TRBD1 CASSLGTGSTEAFF TGTGCCAGCAGTTTAGGGACAGGGTCCACTGAAGCTTTCTTT
14 - TRBJ1-4 TRBV4-3 - CASSNSLTNEKLFF TGCGCCAGCAGCAACTCGTTGACTAATGAAAAACTGTTTTTT
17 - TRBJ2-3 TRBV18 TRBD2 CASSPFTSGGNTDTQYF TGTGCCAGCTCACCGTTCACTAGCGGGGGAAATACAGATACGCAGTATTTT